Shown below are 18 T cell receptor beta chains from a single sample sequenced in a study of immune evolution from preneoplasia to lung adenocarcinoma. TCRdb's copy holds only in-frame clones and misses some; the assay was immunoSEQ multiplex PCR. The sample carries 8,500 to 14,000 clones, 86% recorded once. Material for sequencing was FFPE invasive lung adenocarcinoma tissue. Receptors originate from a person aged 70 to 79 with invasive lung adenocarcinoma.

The chain employs TRBV4-1 and TRBJ2-1, with 8 bases fitting TRBD1. Germline CDR1 is MGHRA and CDR2 is YSYEKL. With V trimmed by 2 bases and J by 6 bases, 6 bases remained unmatched. This CDR3 region has 15 residues. CDR3: CASSQRQGFPNEQFF. The CDR3 DNA sequence: TGCGCCAGCAGCCAAAGACAGGGGTTCCCCAATGAGCAGTTCTTC.

The table lists this clone with a few counts. This chain links TRBV27 with TRBJ2-3, with D hard to call. This CDR3 comprises 16 residues. V dropped 4 bases and J dropped 2 bases, with 16 bases sitting between them. Germline V gene data show CDR1 as MNHEY and CDR2 as SMNVEV (reference sequence). The CDR3 sequence is CASSSAFGPITDTQYF. CDR3 in DNA: TGTGCCAGCAGTTCCGCCTTTGGACCAATCACAGATACGCAGTATTTT.

V usage is TRBV6-1 and J usage is TRBJ1-2; D may be TRBD1 (6 bases). V was trimmed by 7 bases and J by 8 bases, leaving 14 bases between them. Germline CDR1 and CDR2: MNHNS and SASEGT. This CDR3 contains 12 residues. The CDR3 reads CASTTGWMGYTF. DNA of the CDR3: TGTGCCAGCACTACAGGGTGGATGGGCTACACCTTC.

The chain uses TRBV7-9 and TRBJ1-2, with TRBD1 as a possible D gene (6 bases). The CDR3 consists of 13 residues. V lost 3 bases and J lost 4, with 9 bases in between. Germline lookup yields CDR1 SEHNR and CDR2 FQNEAQ (reference sequence). CDR3 sequence (DNA): TGTGCCAGCAGCTTGGACAGTAGCTATGGCTACACCTTC. Translation gives CASSLDSSYGYTF.

The rearrangement joins TRBV28 to TRBJ1-2; D unclear. Germline CDR1 reads MDHEN; CDR2 reads SYDVKM. Trimming cost V 5 bases and J 6 bases, with 10 bases left between them. The CDR3 extends over 12 amino acids. The chain's CDR3 is CASSERPHGYTF. CDR3 coding DNA: TGTGCCAGCAGTGAAAGGCCGCATGGCTACACCTTC.

The V call is TRBV15, the J call TRBJ2-7; D gene ambiguous. This CDR3 region has 13 residues. V lost 1 base to trimming and J lost 5 bases, with 9 bases between them. Germline V gene data show CDR1 as LNHNV and CDR2 as YYDKDF (reference sequence). CDR3 amino acids: CATSRGQVHEQYF. In DNA form, the CDR3 reads TGTGCCACCAGCAGAGGGCAGGTCCACGAGCAGTACTTC.

CDR3 in amino acids: CASSETGTGSHEQYF. In DNA, the CDR3 is TGTGCCAGCAGCGAGACCGGGACAGGGTCCCACGAGCAGTACTTC. The chain carries TRBV9 and TRBJ2-7; 9 positions agree with TRBD1. Unmatched junction bases numbered 9, after V lost 3 bases and J lost 5 bases. Germline V gene lookup returns CDR1 SGDLS and CDR2 YYNGEE. The CDR3 length is 15 residues.

As to this clone: At one end the junction does not follow the germline gene, possibly because of a read error. This chain links TRBV29-1 with TRBJ2-1, with 7 bases fitting TRBD2. In germline, CDR1 is SQVTM, CDR2 ANQGSEA. The CDR3 is 11 residues long. The CDR3 nucleotides are TGCAGCGTTGAAGAGACGACTAGCAGGGTCTTC. Amino acids: CSVEETTSRVF.

The chain has TRBV2 and TRBJ1-2, with D possibly matching TRBD1 (5 bases). The CDR3 covers 13 residues. Looked up from germline, CDR1 is SNHLY and CDR2 is FYNNEI. V lost 2 bases, J lost 1 base, and 5 bases lay in between. The DNA of the CDR3 is TGTGCCAGCAGTGAACAGGGTAACTATGGCTACACCTTC. Its protein product is CASSEQGNYGYTF. The full variable domain, rest sourced from reference TRBV2 and TRBJ1-2, is EPEVTQTPSHQVTQMGQEVILRCVPISNHLYFYWYRQILGQKVEFLVSFYNNEISEKSEIFDDQFSVERPDGSNFTLKIRSTKLEDSAMYFCASSEQGNYGYTFGSGTRLTVV.

By its share, this clone is large. CDR3 DNA sequence: TGTGCCAGCAGTTTAGAAGAGGTGGGGGGGGACACAGATACGCAGTATTTT. Translated: CASSLEEVGGDTDTQYF. The chain recombines TRBV28 with TRBJ2-3; 7 nucleotides line up with TRBD2. Germline V gene data show CDR1 as MDHEN and CDR2 as SYDVKM. The length of the CDR3 is 17 residues. V trimming: 2 bases; J trimming: 2 bases; junction bases outside the gene matches: 10.

The count of this clone is one. The rearrangement joins TRBV27 to TRBJ2-2; D gene unclear. V lost 2 bases and J 6 bases, leaving 10 bases between the germline ends. Germline CDR1 reads MNHEY; CDR2 reads SMNVEV (reference sequence). The CDR3 sequence is 14 residues long. In nucleotides, the CDR3 is TGTGCCAGCAGTTTACCGTCACAGCCCGGGGAGCTGTTTTTT. Amino acid sequence: CASSLPSQPGELFF.

The V and J genes are TRBV5-5 and TRBJ1-5; D unresolved. V was clipped by 0 bases and J by 3 bases, with 7 bases between them. This CDR3 is 14 amino acids long. The germline CDR1 and CDR2 sequences are SGHKS and YYEKEE (reference sequence). This CDR3 reads CASSLGQNNQPQHF. CDR3 nucleotides: TGTGCCAGCAGCTTGGGCCAGAACAATCAGCCCCAGCATTTT.

V and J are TRBV7-2 and TRBJ2-7; TRBD2 agrees at 8 bases. J gave up 6 bases and V 2 bases, and 3 bases lay outside the gene matches. The CDR3 spans 13 residues. Per germline, CDR1 SGHTA and CDR2 FQGNSA. Here the CDR3 reads CASSLREGREQYF. CDR3 in DNA: TGTGCCAGCAGCTTACGGGAGGGCCGCGAGCAGTACTTC.

This chain connects TRBV7-2 to TRBJ2-5; 7 bases match TRBD2. Trimming removed 1 base from V and 5 bases from J; junction bases left unmatched: 4. Germline V gives CDR1 SGHTA, CDR2 FQGNSA. The CDR3 consists of 14 residues. CDR3 sequence reads: CASSLGGGSETQYF. For the CDR3, the DNA is TGTGCCAGCAGCTTAGGGGGGGGATCGGAGACCCAGTACTTC.

The rearrangement uses TRBV6-5 and TRBJ1-4, with 9 bases identical to TRBD1. This CDR3 is 12 amino acids long. V lost 11 bases to trimming and J lost 8 bases; unmatched junction nucleotides: 6. Germline CDR1 and CDR2: MNHEY and SVGAGI. The chain's CDR3 is CAVRDRDEKLFF. The CDR3 coding sequence is TGTGCCGTCCGGGACAGGGACGAAAAACTGTTTTTT.

This clone came up a few times. J is TRBJ2-7 and V is TRBV18; D perhaps matches TRBD1 (5 bases). This CDR3 contains 14 residues. Trimming took off 4 bases at V and 0 bases at J, with 10 bases between the two ends. Germline V lookup: CDR1 KGHSH, CDR2 LQKENI. CDR3 amino acids: CASSQQESSYEQYF. Written as DNA, the CDR3 is TGTGCCAGCTCACAACAGGAAAGCTCCTACGAGCAGTACTTC.

The V call is TRBV20-1, the J call TRBJ2-7; D is unclear. The CDR3 is 11 amino acids. CDR1 DFQATT and CDR2 SNEGSKA come from the germline V gene (reference sequence). Deletions cut 5 bases from V and 2 bases from J, with 7 bases between. CDR3: CSAADAYEQYF. CDR3 nucleotide sequence: TGCAGTGCTGCCGACGCCTACGAGCAGTACTTC.

The J gene is TRBJ2-1, the V gene TRBV2; D is possibly TRBD2 (6 bases). The CDR3 consists of 13 residues. The V end lost 7 bases, the J end lost 1 base, and 8 bases lay between the germline ends. CDR1 and CDR2 (germline): SNHLY, FYNNEI. CDR3 amino acids: CASTGSSYNEQFF. DNA for the CDR3: TGTGCCAGCACCGGGAGTTCCTACAATGAGCAGTTCTTC.